The rows below give T cell receptor beta chains drawn from one sample of a study of identical twins. TCRdb passed the 5' RACE reads through MiXCR, listing each CDR3 protein once. This table has roughly 1,500,000 distinct CDR3 sequences, around 29% appearing once. Sample: cord blood. These receptors were collected from a newborn girl in good health. The CDR3 runs from the conserved cysteine through the conserved F or W. A D gene is named only where the DNA matches it firmly. Not every row has a clone size; where given, it reads once, few, many or a size class.

NA	TRBV28	TRBD1	TRBJ1-4	CASRPTGLGEKLFF	TGTGCCAGCAGACCGACAGGGTTGGGCGAAAAACTGTTTTTT
NA	TRBV7-2	NA	TRBJ2-7	CANSLVGTGSSYEQYF	TGTGCCAACAGCTTAGTCGGAACGGGCAGCTCCTACGAGCAGTACTTC
NA	TRBV20-1	NA	TRBJ2-7	CSAARQEYNEQYF	TGCAGTGCTGCCAGACAGGAATACAATGAGCAGTACTTC
NA	TRBV5-4	NA	TRBJ1-1	CASSAGAGWSTEAFF	TGTGCCAGCAGCGCTGGGGCAGGGTGGTCCACTGAAGCTTTCTTT
NA	TRBV5-1	TRBD1	TRBJ1-1	CASSLPGPDREVEAFF	TGCGCCAGCAGCTTGCCCGGACCGGACAGGGAGGTTGAAGCTTTCTTT
NA	TRBV27	NA	TRBJ2-7	CASSFPLDRRRYYEQYF	TGTGCCAGCAGTTTCCCCTTAGACAGGCGGAGGTACTACGAGCAGTACTTC
NA	TRBV12-3/TRBV12-4	NA	TRBJ2-1	CASRRRGTSSYNEQFF	TGTGCCAGCAGACGGAGGGGGACGAGCTCCTACAATGAGCAGTTCTTC
NA	TRBV6-6	NA	TRBJ1-1	CASSSSVGYTEAFF	TGTGCCAGCAGCTCCTCTGTGGGTTACACTGAAGCTTTCTTT
NA	TRBV20-1	NA	TRBJ1-5	CSAKPGVQPQHF	TGCAGTGCTAAACCCGGGGTTCAGCCCCAGCATTTT
NA	TRBV7-2	TRBD2	TRBJ2-3	CASSLGRSGGLDTQYF	TGTGCCAGCAGCTTAGGTCGTAGCGGGGGCCTAGATACGCAGTATTTT
NA	TRBV6-5	NA	TRBJ1-6	CASSLDRGGYNSPPHF	TGTGCCAGCAGTCTCGACCGAGGTGGCTATAATTCACCCCCCCACTTT
NA	TRBV7-9	NA	TRBJ1-1	CASSGHPNTEAFF	TGTGCCAGCAGTGGACACCCGAACACTGAAGCTTTCTTT
NA	TRBV5-1	NA	TRBJ2-7	CASSIDGGRYEQYF	TGCGCCAGCAGCATAGACGGGGGTCGCTACGAGCAGTACTTC
few	TRBV20-1	TRBD2	TRBJ2-7	CSARSGMGLAGEQYF	TGCAGTGCTAGATCGGGTATGGGACTAGCGGGAGAGCAGTACTTC
NA	TRBV7-9	TRBD1	TRBJ1-4	CASSLAPGQGFNEKLFF	TGTGCCAGCAGCTTAGCGCCTGGACAGGGGTTTAATGAAAAACTGTTTTTT
NA	TRBV20-1	TRBD2	TRBJ2-5	CSAGTSGRLQETQYF	TGCAGTGCGGGGACTAGCGGGAGGTTACAAGAGACCCAGTACTTC